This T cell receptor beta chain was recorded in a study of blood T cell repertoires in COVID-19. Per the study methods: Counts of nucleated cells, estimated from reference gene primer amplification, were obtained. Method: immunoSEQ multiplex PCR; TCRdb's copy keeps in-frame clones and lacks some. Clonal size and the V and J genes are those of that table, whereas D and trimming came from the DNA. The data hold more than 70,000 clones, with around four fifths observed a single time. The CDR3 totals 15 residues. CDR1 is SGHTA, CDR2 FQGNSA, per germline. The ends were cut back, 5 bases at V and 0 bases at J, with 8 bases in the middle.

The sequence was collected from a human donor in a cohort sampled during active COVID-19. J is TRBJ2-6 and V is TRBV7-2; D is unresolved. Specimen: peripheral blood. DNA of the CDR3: TGTGCCAGCAGCGCTTTTAGCTCTGGGGCCAACGTCCTGACTTTC. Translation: CASSAFSSGANVLTF.